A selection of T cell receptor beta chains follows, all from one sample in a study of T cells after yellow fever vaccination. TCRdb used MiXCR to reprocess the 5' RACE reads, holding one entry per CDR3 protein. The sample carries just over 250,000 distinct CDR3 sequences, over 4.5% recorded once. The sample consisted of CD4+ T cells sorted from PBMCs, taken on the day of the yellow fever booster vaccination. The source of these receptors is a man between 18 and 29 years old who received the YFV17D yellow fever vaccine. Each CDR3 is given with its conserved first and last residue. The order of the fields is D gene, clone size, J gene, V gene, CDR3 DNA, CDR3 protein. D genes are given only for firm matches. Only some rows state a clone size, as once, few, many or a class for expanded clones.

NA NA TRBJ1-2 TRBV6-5 TGTGCCAGCAGAGAAGAAAACTATGGCTACACCTTC CASREENYGYTF
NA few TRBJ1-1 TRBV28 TGTGCCAGCGGCGGACCGCCGACTTACAGCACTGAAGCTTTCTTT CASGGPPTYSTEAFF
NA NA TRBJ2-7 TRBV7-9 TGTGCCAGCGAGCCCTACGAGCAGTACTTC CASEPYEQYF
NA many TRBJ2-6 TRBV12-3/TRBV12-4 TGTGCCAGCAGTTTGAGAGGGGCTGGGGCCAACGTCCTGACTTTC CASSLRGAGANVLTF
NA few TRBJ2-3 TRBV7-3 TGTGCCAGCAGCTTAGACTGGGAGGATACGCAGTATTTT CASSLDWEDTQYF
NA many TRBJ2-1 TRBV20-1 TGCAGTGCTAGAGATCTCGGTGAGCAGTTCTTC CSARDLGEQFF
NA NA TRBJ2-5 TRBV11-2 TGTGCCAGCAGCTTAGTTACGACTTCCACCCAGTACTTC CASSLVTTSTQYF
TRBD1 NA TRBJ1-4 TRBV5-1 TGCGCCAGCAGCTTGGCCCCCGGGACAGGGATTGAAAAACTGTTTTTT CASSLAPGTGIEKLFF
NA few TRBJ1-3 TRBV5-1 TGCGCCAGCAGCTTGGCGGGGCGCGGGGCAGATTCGTTCTCTGGAAACACCATATATTTT CASSLAGRGADSFSGNTIYF
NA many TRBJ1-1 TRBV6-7 TGTGCCAGCAAAGGGGCCAAGGCCCGCCCTAGCAAAGCTTTCTTT CASKGAKARPSKAFF
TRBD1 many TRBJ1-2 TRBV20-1 TGCAGTGCTAGAGATAGGGGGCAGGCTTATGGCTACACCTTC CSARDRGQAYGYTF
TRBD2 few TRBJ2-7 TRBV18 TGTGCCAGCTCCAGTAGGGGAGCGGGGGACCGTAGTGAGCAGTACTTC CASSSRGAGDRSEQYF
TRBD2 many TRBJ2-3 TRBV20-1 TGCAGTGCTACCCACCGGACTAGTTGGTACACAGATACGCAGTATTTT CSATHRTSWYTDTQYF
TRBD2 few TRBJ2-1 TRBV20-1 TGCAGTGCGGCGAATGCCGGGACTAGCTCCTACAATGAGCAGTTCTTC CSAANAGTSSYNEQFF
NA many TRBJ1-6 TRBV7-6 TGTGCCAGCAGCTTAGGACAGTTGGATAATTCACCCCTCCACTTT CASSLGQLDNSPLHF
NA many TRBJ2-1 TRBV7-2 TGTGCCAGCAGGAGGGTAGCTACTGGGGGGAGTGAGCAGTTCTTC CASRRVATGGSEQFF
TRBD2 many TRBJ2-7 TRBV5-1 TGCGCCAGCAGCTCTGGGCCTAGCGGGGGGCGCTACGAGCAGTACTTC CASSSGPSGGRYEQYF
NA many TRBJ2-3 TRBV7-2 TGTGCCAGCAGCTTAAGGGCAGATCGCACAGATACGCAGTATTTT CASSLRADRTDTQYF
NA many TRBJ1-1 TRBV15 TGTGCCACCAGCAGAGCAGGGCCCGGAGAGAACACTGAAGCTTTCTTT CATSRAGPGENTEAFF
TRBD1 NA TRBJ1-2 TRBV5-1 TGCGCCAGCAGCTTACAGACAGGGAACGTAGTTGTTGGCTACACCTTC CASSLQTGNVVVGYTF
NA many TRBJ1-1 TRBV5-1 TGCGCCAGCAGCGACATGACCCCCACTCCGGCTTTCTTT CASSDMTPTPAFF
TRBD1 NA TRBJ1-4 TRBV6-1 TGTGCCAGCAGGGGACAGGGTGTAAGTGAAAAACTGTTTTTT CASRGQGVSEKLFF
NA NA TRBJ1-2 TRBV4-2 TGTGCCAGCAGCCACCAAAATGACAGGCCGAGGGGCGGCTACACCTTC CASSHQNDRPRGGYTF
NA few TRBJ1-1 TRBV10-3 TGTGCCATCAGGGACACTGGGGGCACTGAAGCTTTCTTT CAIRDTGGTEAFF
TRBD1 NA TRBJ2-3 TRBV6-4 TGTGCCAACGGGACAGGGCCAGATACGCAGTATTTT CANGTGPDTQYF
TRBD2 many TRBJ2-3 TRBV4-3 TGCGCCAGCAGCCAAGATCGTTTCCTAGCGGGGGAAGTAGATACGCAGTATTTT CASSQDRFLAGEVDTQYF
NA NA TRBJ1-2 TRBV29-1 TGCAGCGTTGGGGGAAAGGGAAACTATGGCTACACCTTC CSVGGKGNYGYTF
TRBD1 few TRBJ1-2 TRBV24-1 TGTGCCACCAGTGATCCGGGACAGGGGGCTAACCATGGCTACACCTTC CATSDPGQGANHGYTF
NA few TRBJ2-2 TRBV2 TGTGCCAGCACTCTACGGCTAGCCTACACCGGGGAGCTGTTTTTT CASTLRLAYTGELFF
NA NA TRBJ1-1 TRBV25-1 TGTGCCAGCAGCAGGGATTGGACTGAAGCTTTCTTT CASSRDWTEAFF
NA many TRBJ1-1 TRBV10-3 TGTGCCATCAGTGAGACTTTCCCTGAAGCTTTCTTT CAISETFPEAFF
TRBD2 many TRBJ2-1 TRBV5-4 TGTGCCAGCAGCACCGGAGCACTAGCGGGTGTCGATGAGCAGTTCTTC CASSTGALAGVDEQFF
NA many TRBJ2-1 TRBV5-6 TGTGCCAGCAGCCTGGGGTGGTCGGCAGAGCTGTACAATGAGCAGTTCTTC CASSLGWSAELYNEQFF
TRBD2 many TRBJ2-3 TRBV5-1 TGCGCCAGCAGCGGACAAGCGGGGGGGCCAATAGATACGCAGTATTTT CASSGQAGGPIDTQYF
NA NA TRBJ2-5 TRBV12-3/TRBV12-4 TGTGCCAGCAGTTTAAATGCGTTCGGGGGTGAGACCCAGTACTTC CASSLNAFGGETQYF
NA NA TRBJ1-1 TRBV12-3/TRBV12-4 TGTGCCAGTGGATCACAGGGTGCACCAACTGAAGCTTTCTTT CASGSQGAPTEAFF
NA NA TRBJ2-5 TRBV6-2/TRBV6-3 TGTGCCAGCACCCCAGGCGGGGATCAAGAGACCCAGTACTTC CASTPGGDQETQYF
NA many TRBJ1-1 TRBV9 TGTGCCAGCAGCGTAGAGGTGACGAACACTGAAGCTTTCTTT CASSVEVTNTEAFF
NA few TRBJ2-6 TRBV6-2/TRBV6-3 TGTGCCGGAAAACAACAGGGTGCCGGGGCCAACGTCCTGACTTTC CAGKQQGAGANVLTF
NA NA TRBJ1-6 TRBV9 TGTGCCAGCAGCGATGGGGGGCGGAACTCACCCCTCCACTTT CASSDGGRNSPLHF
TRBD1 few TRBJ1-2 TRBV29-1 TGCAGCGTTGTCCTCGGGGACAGGGGGCACTATGGCTACACCTTC CSVVLGDRGHYGYTF
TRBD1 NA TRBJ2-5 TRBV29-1 TGCAGCGTTGTCGACAGGGGGACCCAGTACTTC CSVVDRGTQYF
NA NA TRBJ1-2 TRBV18 TGTGCCAGCTCAGAGAGCTTTAACTATGGCTACACCTTC CASSESFNYGYTF
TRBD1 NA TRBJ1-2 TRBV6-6 TGTGCCAGCAGCGCCGACAGGGGCTATGGCTACACCTTC CASSADRGYGYTF
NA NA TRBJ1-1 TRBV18 TGTGCCAGCTCACCACTATATACAGCGTCTGAAGCTTTCTTT CASSPLYTASEAFF
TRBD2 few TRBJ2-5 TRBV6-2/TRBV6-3 TGTGCCAGCAGCCATGGACTAGCTGGGAGATCCCAGTACTTC CASSHGLAGRSQYF
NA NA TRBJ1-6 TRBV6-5 TGTGCCAGCAGTTACTCGATGGAGGGGGTTAACAATTCACCCCTCCACTTT CASSYSMEGVNNSPLHF
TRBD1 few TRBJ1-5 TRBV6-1 TGTGCCAGCACCTGGGACAGGGGGGATCAGCCCCAGCATTTT CASTWDRGDQPQHF
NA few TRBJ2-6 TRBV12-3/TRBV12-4 TGTGCCAGCAGTCCTTCGGTTGCTGGGGCCAACGTCCTGACTTTC CASSPSVAGANVLTF
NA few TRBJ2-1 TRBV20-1 TGCAGTGCTAGAGTTTTGGGGGATTACTACAATGAGCAGTTCTTC CSARVLGDYYNEQFF
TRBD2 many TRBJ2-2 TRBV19 TGTGCCAGTTTCCGCGGGGGGAGTAACACCGGGGAGCTGTTTTTT CASFRGGSNTGELFF
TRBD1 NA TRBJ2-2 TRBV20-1 TGCAGTGCTAGAGCCCCCCTTAGAGGGACAGCGAACACCGGGGAGCTGTTTTTT CSARAPLRGTANTGELFF
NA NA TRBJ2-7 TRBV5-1 TGCGCCAGCAGCTTGGGGACAGTCCGATACGAGCAGTACTTC CASSLGTVRYEQYF
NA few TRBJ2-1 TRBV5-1 TGCGCCAGCAGCTCAAGGACGGGTGAGCAGTTCTTC CASSSRTGEQFF